Presented here are 12 T cell receptor beta chains from one specimen sequenced in a study of regulatory T cells in long-lasting Graves disease. Time point in this sample: newly diagnosed GD, antithyroid drugs for less than 3 months. Isolated PBMC RNA provided the starting material for the TCR library. CDR3 regions were amplified by Arm-PCR using iRepertoire HTBI primers to build TCR beta libraries. MiXCR, run by TCRdb on the multiplex PCR reads, gives a single entry per CDR3 protein. The table lists about 540,000 distinct CDR3 sequences, about 13% of them singletons. The data were also submitted as part of a second study, on T cells in Graves' hyperthyroidism and ophthalmopathy.

Sample: peripheral blood mononuclear cells (PBMCs), taken at new diagnosis, from a patient treated with antithyroid drugs. These receptors were obtained from a man between 25 and 39 years old with Graves disease.

The table lists this clonotype with many counts. DNA of the CDR3: TGTGCCAGCAGCCAAGATTCCAGTAGTCAGCCCCAGCATTTT. As protein: CASSQDSSSQPQHF. This rearrangement joins TRBV3-1 to TRBJ1-5; D is uncertain. V dropped 0 bases and J dropped 6 bases, with 9 bases sitting between them. The CDR3 has 14 amino acids. Germline-derived CDR1 and CDR2 are LGHDT and YNNKEL (reference sequence).

The table lists this clonotype with many counts. The chain couples TRBV24-1 to TRBJ2-5; 9 positions agree with TRBD1. The length of the CDR3 is 17 residues. V lost 7 bases, J lost 2 bases, and 13 bases stayed unmatched. Looked up from germline, CDR1 is KGHDR and CDR2 is SFDVKD. CDR3 in DNA: TGTGCCACCAGCGGGGACAGGGAGGATATGAGTCAAGAGACCCAGTACTTC. Protein sequence: CATSGDREDMSQETQYF.

This clonotype occurred a few times. This sequence may be a read error, since a much larger clone differs from it by one base. The genes are TRBV7-6 and TRBJ2-5; 9 bases are a match to TRBD1. The V gene's germline CDR1 is SGHVS and CDR2 FNYEAQ. This CDR3 region has 14 residues. CDR3 loop: CASTHRGREEAQYF. As DNA, the CDR3 is TGTGCCAGCACCCACAGGGGGCGCGAAGAGGCCCAGTACTTC. The complete variable domain, with remaining parts taken from reference TRBV7-6 and TRBJ2-5, reads GAGVSQSPRYKVTKRGQDVALRCDPISGHVSLYWYRQALGQGPEFLTYFNYEAQQDKSGLPNDRFSAERPEGSISTLTIQRTEQRDSAMYRCASTHRGREEAQYFGPGTRLLVL.

The chain carries TRBV6-1 and TRBJ2-1, with 15 bases aligning to TRBD2. The CDR3 is 17 residues long. Germline CDR1 MNHNS, CDR2 SASEGT. J gave up 14 bases and V 10 bases, and 21 bases lay outside the gene matches. CDR3 coding DNA: TGTGCCACCAAGACAGGGGTCACCGGACTAGCGGGAGGGGGTGAGTTCTTC. This translates into CATKTGVTGLAGGGEFF.

This clonotype was observed at least ten times. The chain employs TRBV24-1 and TRBJ2-5; D may be TRBD2 (6 bases). The V end was cut by 4 bases, the J end by 2 bases, with 13 bases between. Looked up from germline, CDR1 is KGHDR and CDR2 is SFDVKD. The CDR3 runs 15 residues. In nucleotides, the CDR3 is TGTGCCACCAGTGAGGGGGGACTGTTTCAAGAGACCCAGTACTTC. Encoded protein: CATSEGGLFQETQYF.

The chain couples TRBV9 to TRBJ2-5; perhaps TRBD2 as D (6 bases). V was pared by 2 bases and J by 1 base, with 12 bases between. There are 15 residues in the CDR3. Per the germline V gene, CDR1 is SGDLS and CDR2 is YYNGEE. The CDR3, as DNA: TGTGCCAGCAGCGTTGGGGGGATGGCCCAAGAGACCCAGTACTTC. Translated: CASSVGGMAQETQYF.

This clonotype was seen at least ten times. This CDR3 is CSVGRTGKDTQYF. CDR3 sequence (DNA): TGCAGCGTTGGGCGGACAGGCAAAGATACGCAGTATTTT. The V and J genes are TRBV29-1 and TRBJ2-3, with 7 positions matching TRBD1. There are 13 residues in the CDR3. J was trimmed by 5 bases and V by 4 bases; bases with no gene match: 6. Germline-derived CDR1 and CDR2 are SQVTM and ANQGSEA.

This clonotype has ten or more counts. The chain couples TRBV27 to TRBJ2-5, with 7 bases identical to TRBD2. With 5 bases clipped from V and 5 bases from J, the junction kept 11 bases outside the gene matches. The germline gives CDR1 MNHEY, CDR2 SMNVEV (reference sequence). There are 15 residues in the CDR3. The CDR3 loop is CASSNGWGAGETQYF. CDR3 bases: TGTGCCAGCAGTAACGGCTGGGGAGCGGGGGAGACCCAGTACTTC.

This clonotype was counted at least ten times. V usage is TRBV2 and J usage is TRBJ2-7; 8 nucleotides align to TRBD1. Germline lookup yields CDR1 SNHLY and CDR2 FYNNEI. The length of the CDR3 is 14 residues. J gave up 7 bases and V 1 base, and 6 bases lay outside the gene matches. The CDR3, as DNA: TGTGCCAGCAGTGAAGTGACAGGGGTAGGGGAGCAGTACTTC. Its translation: CASSEVTGVGEQYF.

This clonotype showed up just a few times. This CDR3 is CASSFRPRGSGNQPQHF. The CDR3 DNA reads as TGTGCCAGCAGTTTTCGGCCCCGCGGGTCGGGCAATCAGCCCCAGCATTTT. This sequence joins TRBV12-3 or TRBV12-4 and TRBJ1-5; unclear D gene. Trimming pared 3 bases from V and 2 bases from J, leaving 17 bases between. The CDR3 runs 17 residues.

Ten or more counts support this clonotype. This chain connects TRBV3-1 to TRBJ1-2; 10 bases align to TRBD1. This CDR3 has 13 amino acids. V gave up 3 bases and J gave up 7 bases; unmatched junction bases: 2. The germline CDR1 and CDR2 sequences are LGHDT and YNNKEL (reference sequence). The CDR3 spells CASSHRDRGGYTF. The DNA of the CDR3 is TGTGCCAGCAGCCATCGGGACAGGGGTGGCTACACCTTC. The full variable domain, in which reference TRBV3-1 and TRBJ1-2 provide the parts outside the CDR3, is DTAVSQTPKYLVTQMGNDKSIKCEQNLGHDTMYWYKQDSKKFLKIMFSYNNKELIINETVPNRFSPKSPDKAHLNLHINSLELGDSAVYFCASSHRDRGGYTFGSGTRLTVV.

This clonotype has more than one count but fewer than ten. This sequence joins TRBV7-9 and TRBJ1-2; D is undetermined. Looked up from germline, CDR1 is SEHNR and CDR2 is FQNEAQ (reference sequence). Trimming cost V 6 bases and J 8 bases, with 10 bases left between them. The CDR3 spans 11 residues. Here the CDR3 reads CASSTRAGYTF. CDR3 in DNA: TGTGCCAGCAGTACCCGGGCGGGCTACACCTTC.